This T cell receptor (beta chain) is drawn from a study of beta chain features in type 1 diabetes. Sequencing targeted expressed TCRB transcripts, as all isolated RNA had been reverse transcribed. Profiling relied on immunoSEQ multiplex PCR, and the TCRdb table lists in-frame clones only, not all of them. Here the sample spans about 150,000 clones, about 10% being singletons. The V and J ends lost 8 bases and 6 bases respectively, with 9 bases between them. The CDR3 length is 10 residues. Germline V gives CDR1 SQVTM, CDR2 ANQGSEA. The source material was naive CD4+ T cells from blood. The chain has TRBV29-1 and TRBJ2-3; D uncertain. The source is a young man in good health. CDR3 sequence reads: CSSLYDTQYF. In DNA, the CDR3 is TGCAGCTCACTCTATGATACGCAGTATTTT.